This entry concerns a single T cell receptor beta chain. The data derive from a study of CD8 T cells in Susac syndrome. cDNA came from about 0.51 to 1 ug RNA primed by random hexamers. Via MiXCR, TCRdb re-called the immunoSEQ multiplex PCR reads, giving one row per CDR3 protein. The sample lists about 240,000 distinct CDR3 sequences; less than 96% were seen once. CDR3 size: 13 residues. Germline V gives CDR1 SGHAT, CDR2 FQNNGV. With 5 bases removed from V and 2 bases from J, the gap between germline ends came to 9 bases. The chain has TRBV11-2 and TRBJ2-5; no firm D call. The sequence derives from a human donor with Susac syndrome. The material sequenced was CD4+ T cells from PBMCs. This CDR3 reads CASSPLPQETQYF. CDR3 bases: TGTGCCAGCAGCCCCCTGCCTCAAGAGACCCAGTACTTC. The full variable domain, completed using reference TRBV11-2 and TRBJ2-5, is EAGVAQSPRYKIIEKRQSVAFWCNPISGHATLYWYQQILGQGPKLLIQFQNNGVVDDSQLPKDRFSAERLKGVDSTLKIQPAKLEDSAVYLCASSPLPQETQYFGPGTRLLVL.